A selection of T cell receptor beta chains follows, all from one sample in a study of T cells in Graves' hyperthyroidism and ophthalmopathy. MiXCR was run by TCRdb on the multiplex PCR reads, yielding one entry per CDR3 protein. The data hold 550,000 to 700,000 distinct CDR3 sequences, with about 15% observed a single time. Material for sequencing was blood. The source is a woman aged 40 to 50 with Graves' ophthalmopathy. The conserved cysteine and the conserved F or W are not part of the CDR3 here. The order of the fields is J gene, V gene, CDR3 protein.

J: TRBJ2-2
V: TRBV28
CDR3: ASRSEGFPPYTGELF

J: TRBJ2-5
V: TRBV7-2
CDR3: ASSLAPLASGRRGKAETQY

J: TRBJ2-5
V: TRBV12-3/TRBV12-4
CDR3: ASSFYRETQY

J: TRBJ1-1
V: TRBV19
CDR3: ASSRQVNTEAF

J: TRBJ2-3
V: TRBV6-2/TRBV6-3
CDR3: ASSYSRRELADTQY

J: TRBJ1-5
V: TRBV18
CDR3: ASSPGSASNQPQH

J: TRBJ2-5
V: TRBV2
CDR3: ASSERGRGTEETQY

J: TRBJ1-1
V: TRBV4-1
CDR3: ASSQGTVDEAF

J: TRBJ1-2
V: TRBV29-1
CDR3: SVTFNYGYT

J: TRBJ1-1
V: TRBV9
CDR3: ASSQGEVQGKDTEAF

J: TRBJ1-5
V: TRBV5-1
CDR3: ASSLGDNPNQPQH

J: TRBJ2-7
V: TRBV6-1
CDR3: ASSQRGSYEQY

J: TRBJ2-2
V: TRBV15
CDR3: ATSRAGQEGTGELF

J: TRBJ1-1
V: TRBV20-1
CDR3: SARTGSMYTEAF

J: TRBJ1-1
V: TRBV29-1
CDR3: SVLKGQLAF

J: TRBJ2-7
V: TRBV20-1
CDR3: SALAGPSYEQY

J: TRBJ1-1
V: TRBV10-3
CDR3: AISELQGVEAF

J: TRBJ2-7
V: TRBV28
CDR3: ASSIGGGISYEQY

J: TRBJ1-1
V: TRBV12-3/TRBV12-4
CDR3: ASSPRGQAEAF

J: TRBJ1-1
V: TRBV28
CDR3: ASSTQGAEAF

J: TRBJ1-1
V: TRBV5-4
CDR3: ASSLARGVAEAF

J: TRBJ1-2
V: TRBV19
CDR3: ASSIVRDSTYGYT

J: TRBJ2-2
V: TRBV7-2
CDR3: ASSLGAGGPVGELF

J: TRBJ2-2
V: TRBV6-1
CDR3: ASMRLAANTGELF

J: TRBJ2-7
V: TRBV19
CDR3: ASRSGSEQY

J: TRBJ2-7
V: TRBV19
CDR3: ASRGWTGSEGNPGEQY

J: TRBJ1-1
V: TRBV12-3/TRBV12-4
CDR3: ASTLGGTGEAF

J: TRBJ2-7
V: TRBV2
CDR3: ASRQTVGLAVPYEQY

J: TRBJ2-7
V: TRBV5-6
CDR3: ASSLAGGQGAYEQY

J: TRBJ2-5
V: TRBV29-1
CDR3: SVEDLGGSETQY

J: TRBJ1-5
V: TRBV27
CDR3: ASSLSPGVSNQPQH

J: TRBJ1-3
V: TRBV7-2
CDR3: ASSTGTEGNTIY

J: TRBJ2-5
V: TRBV2
CDR3: ALSGEGLPETQY

J: TRBJ2-2
V: TRBV4-2
CDR3: ASSQDLWGAGELF

J: TRBJ2-7
V: TRBV6-2/TRBV6-3
CDR3: ASMPEGTLTYEQY

J: TRBJ2-7
V: TRBV6-2/TRBV6-3
CDR3: ASSSHDSYEQY

J: TRBJ2-4
V: TRBV19
CDR3: ASRWTGALKNIQY

J: TRBJ2-5
V: TRBV7-6
CDR3: ASSLSSGTGYRETQY

J: TRBJ1-2
V: TRBV9
CDR3: ASSVTPGAGNYGYT

J: TRBJ2-6
V: TRBV25-1
CDR3: ASSSLGASGANVLT

J: TRBJ2-5
V: TRBV20-1
CDR3: SASRAKETQY

J: TRBJ2-7
V: TRBV20-1
CDR3: SAYQRESSYEQY

J: TRBJ1-2
V: TRBV20-1
CDR3: SATGTEQGRGPLDGYT

J: TRBJ2-7
V: TRBV29-1
CDR3: SPPPEGAGYEQY

J: TRBJ2-7
V: TRBV20-1
CDR3: SARHLQGYEQY

J: TRBJ1-1
V: TRBV15
CDR3: ATSRDQGLFLNTEAF

J: TRBJ2-5
V: TRBV7-2
CDR3: ASSPRQGQDGETQY